The next 26 T cell receptor beta chains were all read from a single sample in a study of early T cells in non-severe SARS-CoV-2 infection. TCRdb ran MiXCR on the 5' RACE reads and lists one entry per CDR3 protein. The sample consists of tens of thousands of distinct CDR3 sequences, 5.5% to 6.5% of them appearing once. Sequenced material: whole blood. These receptors all stem from an adult who was a healthcare worker with PCR-confirmed SARS-CoV-2 infection or an uninfected control (not recorded which).

This clonotype occurred many times. The J gene is TRBJ1-3, the V gene TRBV4-3; TRBD1 matches at 7 bases. V lost 2 bases to trimming and J lost 0 bases; unmatched junction nucleotides: 7. Germline CDR1 and CDR2: LGHNA and YSLEER. CDR3 size: 17 residues. CDR3 in DNA: TGCGCCAGCAGCCAACGGACAGGCTTCGGCTCTGGAAACACCATATATTTT. Protein: CASSQRTGFGSGNTIYF.

This clonotype showed up many times. The rearrangement uses TRBV7-9 and TRBJ1-5; 9 nucleotides match TRBD1. The J segment lost 3 bases and the V segment lost 5 bases, leaving 2 bases of the junction unmatched. CDR1 is SEHNR and CDR2 is FQNEAQ in the germline V gene (reference sequence). CDR3 length: 14 residues. The chain's CDR3 is CASSTGGVNQPQHF. The CDR3 DNA is TGTGCCAGCAGCACAGGGGGCGTCAATCAGCCCCAGCATTTT.

Only a few counts were recorded for this clonotype. The rearrangement links TRBV7-2 to TRBJ2-7; D not certain. CDR1 SGHTA and CDR2 FQGNSA come from the germline V gene. The CDR3 sequence is 15 residues long. V lost 5 bases to trimming and J lost 4 bases, with 18 bases between them. The CDR3 is CASSPRPADFYEQYF. CDR3 sequence (DNA): TGTGCCAGCAGCCCCAGGCCAGCCGACTTTTACGAGCAGTACTTC.

This clonotype was picked up many times. The J gene is TRBJ1-2, the V gene TRBV5-6, with 8 bases matching TRBD1. The CDR3 consists of 12 residues. CDR1 is SGHDT and CDR2 is YYEEEE in the germline V gene. V lost 7 bases to trimming and J lost 4 bases; unmatched junction nucleotides: 3. In DNA, the CDR3 is TGTGCCAGCCAGGGGGCAGGCTATGGCTACACCTTC. Protein product: CASQGAGYGYTF. Complete variable domain (other parts from reference TRBV5-6 and TRBJ1-2): DAGVTQSPTHLIKTRGQQVTLRCSPKSGHDTVSWYQQALGQGPQFIFQYYEEEERQRGNFPDRFSGHQFPNYSSELNVNALLLGDSALYLCASQGAGYGYTFGSGTRLTVV.

This clonotype was seen at least ten times. The chain recombines TRBV20-1 with TRBJ2-7; TRBD2 matches 10 bases. After removal of 5 bases from V and 6 bases from J, the junction contained 7 bases not matched to a gene. Germline CDR1 DFQATT, CDR2 SNEGSKA (reference sequence). This CDR3 is 13 amino acids long. CDR3 region: CSAQLAGTSEQYF. CDR3 DNA sequence: TGCAGTGCTCAACTAGCGGGGACTTCCGAGCAGTACTTC.

This clonotype has at least ten counts. This rearrangement joins TRBV12-3 or TRBV12-4 to TRBJ2-2; 10 bases align to TRBD1. There are 17 residues in the CDR3. Trimming took 5 bases from V and 9 from J; bases not matched to a gene: 15. CDR3: CASSNRDRGLRSWELFF. CDR3 DNA: TGTGCCAGCAGTAACCGGGACAGGGGTCTAAGAAGCTGGGAGCTGTTTTTT.

This clonotype was seen ten or more times. This rearrangement joins TRBV4-1 to TRBJ2-1; 16 bases are a match to TRBD2. This CDR3 contains 17 residues. Germline CDR1 reads MGHRA; CDR2 reads YSYEKL. Trimming took 3 bases from V and 12 from J; bases not matched to a gene: 11. The CDR3 protein is CASSHQSGTSGGAGQFF. The CDR3 bases are TGCGCCAGCAGCCACCAATCCGGGACTAGCGGGGGGGCTGGGCAGTTCTTC.

This clonotype has a handful of counts. The rearrangement links TRBV15 to TRBJ2-2; the match to TRBD2 covers 7 bases. Looked up from germline, CDR1 is LNHNV and CDR2 is YYDKDF (reference sequence). V shed 1 base and J 2 bases; nucleotides not matched to a gene: 7. This CDR3 has 17 residues. CDR3 sequence (DNA): TGTGCCACCAGCAGAGGAGGGAGGGGATTTAACACCGGGGAGCTGTTTTTT. This encodes CATSRGGRGFNTGELFF.

This clonotype has a count of ten or more. The chain joins TRBV7-9 to TRBJ2-7; 10 bases are shared with TRBD1. V lost 4 bases to trimming and J lost 10 bases; unmatched junction nucleotides: 4. The CDR3 consists of 12 residues. Germline values: CDR1 SEHNR, CDR2 FQNEAQ (reference sequence). CDR3: CASSSGQGGQYF. The CDR3 region has the DNA TGTGCCAGCAGCTCCGGACAGGGGGGCCAGTACTTC.

This clonotype was seen a few times. V and J are TRBV10-1 and TRBJ2-7, with D possibly being TRBD2 (6 bases). Looked up from germline, CDR1 is WNHNN and CDR2 is SYGVQD (reference sequence). The ends were cut back, 10 bases at V and 4 bases at J, with 11 bases in the middle. The CDR3 is 11 residues long. CDR3 amino acids: CATFSGYEQYF. In DNA, the CDR3 is TGCGCCACCTTTAGCGGTTACGAGCAGTACTTC.

This clonotype was counted many times. V is TRBV5-1 and J is TRBJ2-1; 13 nucleotides match TRBD2. Germline CDR1 SGHRS, CDR2 YFSETQ. Germline trimming cut 4 bases from V and 7 bases from J; bases unmatched to any gene: 5. This CDR3 contains 15 residues. The CDR3 spells CASSPGTSGENEQFF. As DNA, the CDR3 is TGCGCCAGCAGCCCAGGGACTAGCGGGGAGAATGAGCAGTTCTTC.

This clonotype was observed at least ten times. The V call is TRBV2, the J call TRBJ2-1; D is ambiguous. The CDR3 runs 15 residues. Germline-derived CDR1 and CDR2 are SNHLY and FYNNEI. Trimming removed 2 bases at V and 10 bases at J, with 18 bases between. The DNA for the CDR3 is TGTGCCAGCAGTGAACCCGGCCGCCTAGGTCGGGAGCAGTTCTTC. As protein: CASSEPGRLGREQFF.

This clonotype was seen more than once but under ten times. V and J are TRBV20-1 and TRBJ2-3, with TRBD2 as a possible D gene (7 bases). This CDR3 comprises 16 residues. Trimming took off 1 base at V and 6 bases at J, with 20 bases between the two ends. In germline, CDR1 is DFQATT, CDR2 SNEGSKA (reference sequence). CDR3 amino acids: CSARVQGGGSLDTQYF. The CDR3 DNA sequence: TGCAGTGCTAGAGTCCAAGGCGGGGGCTCCCTCGATACGCAGTATTTT.

This clonotype was seen many times. The V call is TRBV20-1, the J call TRBJ2-3, with 7 bases that match TRBD1. The J segment lost 1 base and the V segment lost 6 bases, leaving 7 bases of the junction unmatched. Germline V gene sequence: CDR1 DFQATT, CDR2 SNEGSKA (reference sequence). The CDR3 loop spans 14 amino acids. As DNA, the CDR3 is TGCAGTGCCCGGGACAGTGTTCGCACAGATACGCAGTATTTT. Protein: CSARDSVRTDTQYF.

This clonotype was seen many times. This sequence joins TRBV5-4 and TRBJ1-2; TRBD1 matches 8 bases. The CDR3 runs to 13 residues. The germline gives CDR1 SGHNT, CDR2 YYREEE (reference sequence). The V segment lost 0 bases and the J segment 13 bases; nucleotides outside the gene matches: 8. Written as DNA, the CDR3 is TGTGCCAGCAGCTTGGATGAGACAGGGGTCTTCACCTTC. Its protein product is CASSLDETGVFTF.

This clonotype was seen at least ten times. The chain uses TRBV20-1 and TRBJ2-2; 9 nucleotides agree with TRBD2. V gave up 6 bases and J gave up 3 bases; unmatched junction bases: 8. Germline CDR1 reads DFQATT; CDR2 reads SNEGSKA (reference sequence). CDR3 size: 15 residues. The CDR3, as DNA: TGCAGTGCCAGCCCGGGACTAGCCTACACCGGGGAGCTGTTTTTT. This translates into CSASPGLAYTGELFF.

There are a few counts of this clonotype. The chain links TRBV9 to TRBJ2-5, with D perhaps assigned TRBD1 or TRBD2 (5 bases each). V was trimmed by 3 bases and J by 5 bases, leaving 14 bases between them. Germline CDR1 is SGDLS and CDR2 is YYNGEE. This CDR3 contains 14 residues. The chain's CDR3 is CASSAWGGGETQYF. The CDR3 coding sequence is TGTGCCAGCAGCGCCTGGGGCGGCGGGGAGACCCAGTACTTC.

This clonotype was recorded at least ten times. V is TRBV12-3 or TRBV12-4 and J is TRBJ2-3; tentative D call: TRBD1 (6 bases). The CDR3 covers 14 residues. Trimming removed 6 bases at V and 2 bases at J, with 12 bases between. CDR3 loop: CASSPYRDTDTQYF. The CDR3 DNA sequence: TGTGCCAGCAGCCCTTACAGGGACACAGATACGCAGTATTTT.

Ten or more counts support this clonotype. V usage is TRBV7-2 and J usage is TRBJ1-1; 9 nucleotides match TRBD1. The length of the CDR3 is 14 residues. V lost 2 bases, J lost 6 bases, and 4 bases stayed unmatched. Per germline, CDR1 SGHTA and CDR2 FQGNSA. DNA for the CDR3: TGTGCCAGCAGCTTAACAGGGGGCAGCGCTGAAGCTTTCTTT. This translates into CASSLTGGSAEAFF. Filled out from reference TRBV7-2 and TRBJ1-1, the complete variable domain reads GAGVSQSPSNKVTEKGKDVELRCDPISGHTALYWYRQSLGQGLEFLIYFQGNSAPDKSGLPSDRFSAERTGGSVSTLTIQRTQQEDSAVYLCASSLTGGSAEAFFGQGTRLTVV.

This clonotype was counted at least ten times. The genes are TRBV6-5 and TRBJ1-4; D is uncertain. The CDR3 has 15 amino acids. The V gene lost 4 bases and the J gene lost 0 bases, with 9 bases spanning the gap. Germline assignment: CDR1 MNHEY and CDR2 SVGAGI. CDR3 loop: CASSSPQATNEKLFF. The CDR3 region has the DNA TGTGCCAGCAGTTCTCCCCAAGCAACTAATGAAAAACTGTTTTTT.

This clonotype was seen many times. The chain recombines TRBV15 with TRBJ2-3; 7 bases are a match to TRBD2. V shed 0 bases, J shed 2 bases, and the junction held 14 bases outside the gene matches. CDR3 size: 19 residues. Germline CDR1 reads LNHNV; CDR2 reads YYDKDF (reference sequence). CDR3 region: CATSREGLAAPGFTDTQYF. CDR3 coding DNA: TGTGCCACCAGCAGAGAGGGGCTAGCGGCCCCGGGCTTCACAGATACGCAGTATTTT. Combining the CDR3 with reference TRBV15 and TRBJ2-3 gives the whole variable domain DAMVIQNPRYQVTQFGKPVTLSCSQTLNHNVMYWYQQKSSQAPKLLFHYYDKDFNNEADTPDNFQSRRPNTSFCFLDIRSPGLGDTAMYLCATSREGLAAPGFTDTQYFGPGTRLTVL.

This clonotype was counted ten times or more. This chain uses TRBV15 with TRBJ2-7; D gene ambiguous. The germline gives CDR1 LNHNV, CDR2 YYDKDF (reference sequence). The length of the CDR3 is 14 residues. V lost 0 bases to trimming and J lost 2 bases, with 8 bases between them. CDR3 sequence (DNA): TGTGCCACCAGCAGAGATCCCGGGCCCTACGAGCAGTACTTC. Amino acid sequence: CATSRDPGPYEQYF.

This clonotype occurred many times. The V gene is TRBV18, the J gene TRBJ1-2; D remains ambiguous. V dropped 6 bases and J dropped 5 bases, with 16 bases sitting between them. Germline V gene lookup returns CDR1 KGHSH and CDR2 LQKENI. This CDR3 has 14 residues. This CDR3 is CASSPLPTDYGYTF. The CDR3 DNA is TGTGCCAGCTCCCCGTTACCGACGGATTATGGCTACACCTTC.

This clonotype was seen repeatedly, ten times or more. The chain joins TRBV5-1 to TRBJ1-1, with D tentatively TRBD1 (5 bases). The CDR3 is made up of 15 amino acids. V was shortened by 4 bases and J by 0 bases, with 13 bases between the two germline ends. Germline assignment: CDR1 SGHRS and CDR2 YFSETQ. CDR3 in DNA: TGCGCCAGCAGCCCCACACAGGCGATGAACACTGAAGCTTTCTTT. It specifies CASSPTQAMNTEAFF. The full variable domain, in which reference TRBV5-1 and TRBJ1-1 provide the parts outside the CDR3, is KAGVTQTPRYLIKTRGQQVTLSCSPISGHRSVSWYQQTPGQGLQFLFEYFSETQRNKGNFPGRFSGRQFSNSRSEMNVSTLELGDSALYLCASSPTQAMNTEAFFGQGTRLTVV.

This clonotype has only a few counts. The chain uses TRBV18 and TRBJ1-5; D is unresolved. Germline CDR1 KGHSH, CDR2 LQKENI. V lost 5 bases and J lost 0, with 5 bases in between. The CDR3 spans 13 residues. The CDR3 loop is CASSGDSNQPQHF. For the CDR3, the DNA is TGTGCCAGCTCAGGAGATAGCAATCAGCCCCAGCATTTT.

This clonotype appeared many times. This sequence joins TRBV29-1 and TRBJ2-2, with TRBD2 as a possible D gene (6 bases). CDR1 and CDR2 from the germline V gene are SQVTM and ANQGSEA. This CDR3 comprises 14 residues. V lost 6 bases and J lost 2, with 13 bases in between. The CDR3 protein is CSVGGLLNTGELFF. The CDR3 nucleotides read TGCAGCGTCGGAGGGTTACTAAACACCGGGGAGCTGTTTTTT.